The rows below give T cell receptor beta chains drawn from one sample of a study of identical twins. TCRdb called the 5' RACE reads again in MiXCR, with one record for every CDR3 protein. This sample has 700,000 or so distinct CDR3 sequences, with over 8.5% found just once. In addition, the sample was reused for a study of yellow fever vaccine responses in identical twins.

Specimen: PBMCs. Receptors originate from a young woman in good health. Each CDR3 is given with its conserved first and last residue. For some rows the clone size is stated as once, few or many, or as a class when expanded; others skip it.

V: TRBV12-3/TRBV12-4
J: TRBJ1-4
size: many
CDR3: CASGLQGKLFF

V: TRBV5-1
J: TRBJ2-2
size: few
CDR3: CASSYITSDANTGELFF

V: TRBV5-1
J: TRBJ2-5
size: many
CDR3: CASSSERKQGIEETQYF

V: TRBV20-1
J: TRBJ1-2
size: -
CDR3: CSAPAQQTANYGYTF

V: TRBV6-5
J: TRBJ2-5
size: -
CDR3: CASSYSRGQGQETQYF

V: TRBV20-1
J: TRBJ2-7
size: many
CDR3: CSAPLARKSSYEQYF

V: TRBV4-2
J: TRBJ2-7
size: -
CDR3: CASSPTGQGAFYEQYF

V: TRBV12-3/TRBV12-4
J: TRBJ2-3
size: many
CDR3: CASSRDYHTQYF

V: TRBV6-1
J: TRBJ1-1
size: -
CDR3: CASRPGTTEAFF

V: TRBV29-1
J: TRBJ2-7
size: few
CDR3: CSVSGYSYEQYF

V: TRBV2
J: TRBJ2-1
size: few
CDR3: CASSEALATRNEQFF

V: TRBV15
J: TRBJ2-2
size: few
CDR3: CATSRDGQGADGELFF

V: TRBV4-1
J: TRBJ2-7
size: few
CDR3: CASSQFPSGRDYEQYF

V: TRBV20-1
J: TRBJ2-1
size: -
CDR3: CSASPAVYNEQFF

V: TRBV7-9
J: TRBJ2-1
size: many
CDR3: CASSFSGAYNEQFF

V: TRBV20-1
J: TRBJ1-1
size: few
CDR3: CSAHKGGGTEAFF

V: TRBV9
J: TRBJ1-5
size: few
CDR3: CASSVSHAGQPQHF

V: TRBV20-1
J: TRBJ2-3
size: -
CDR3: CSARNLVGTENTQYF

V: TRBV6-2/TRBV6-3
J: TRBJ2-1
size: -
CDR3: CASSYGAGGRNNEQFF

V: TRBV24-1
J: TRBJ2-1
size: -
CDR3: CATFLAGGPTYNEQFF

V: TRBV27
J: TRBJ2-7
size: few
CDR3: CASIGFSLRPNF

V: TRBV5-1
J: TRBJ2-3
size: few
CDR3: CASSGSITGGGTDTQYF

V: TRBV15
J: TRBJ2-5
size: many
CDR3: CATSRVGAKETQYF

V: TRBV18
J: TRBJ2-1
size: few
CDR3: CASSLTLAGEHEQFF

V: TRBV19
J: TRBJ1-4
size: -
CDR3: CASCSGPNEKLFF

V: TRBV20-1
J: TRBJ2-7
size: -
CDR3: CSANKAGEHEQYF

V: TRBV20-1
J: TRBJ1-6
size: -
CDR3: CSATRQPYNSPLHF

V: TRBV4-2
J: TRBJ2-1
size: -
CDR3: CASRNGLAGGYEQFF

V: TRBV11-2
J: TRBJ2-7
size: -
CDR3: CASSSATTGAYEQYF

V: TRBV7-6
J: TRBJ1-5
size: few
CDR3: CASSAGVTNQPQHF

V: TRBV6-1
J: TRBJ1-4
size: -
CDR3: CATGQRSTTNEKLFF

V: TRBV20-1
J: TRBJ2-7
size: -
CDR3: CSAREGQGIYEQYF

V: TRBV7-9
J: TRBJ2-5
size: many
CDR3: CASSTPRTGRETQYF

V: TRBV29-1
J: TRBJ2-3
size: few
CDR3: CSKRTGDTQYF

V: TRBV6-5
J: TRBJ2-1
size: -
CDR3: CASSYGGTGLYNEQFF

V: TRBV5-6
J: TRBJ2-7
size: -
CDR3: CASSFLGHNYEQYF

V: TRBV7-2
J: TRBJ2-1
size: -
CDR3: CASSLGLAIYNEQFF

V: TRBV5-1
J: TRBJ1-1
size: -
CDR3: CASSWSKNTEAFF

V: TRBV7-9
J: TRBJ1-4
size: few
CDR3: CASRSVRAEEKLFF

V: TRBV7-7
J: TRBJ2-3
size: few
CDR3: CASSETRDPSTDTQYF

V: TRBV27
J: TRBJ1-4
size: -
CDR3: CASRTGSGEKLFF